This record looks at one T cell receptor beta chain sequence and its context. The PCR used 60 Vbeta and 13 Jbeta primers. The method was immunoSEQ multiplex PCR; TCRdb's version includes in-frame clones alone and lacks a portion of them. The profile shows over 150,000 clones, roughly four fifths of them singletons. These data come from a study of cytomegalovirus exposure and HLA in healthy donors. The germline CDR1 and CDR2 sequences are LGHNA and YSLEER. V dropped 2 bases and J dropped 8; count of bases not matched to a gene: 5. This CDR3 is 13 amino acids long. Sample: PBMCs. The sequence was collected from a man aged 45-60 years in good health and CMV-seropositive. This chain links TRBV4-3 with TRBJ1-2; 7 bases agree with TRBD1. CDR3 loop: CASSQSTGNGYTF. The DNA of the CDR3 is TGCGCCAGCAGCCAATCGACAGGGAACGGCTACACCTTC.